A single sample is the source of the 14 T cell receptor beta chains below, sequenced in a study of shared clonotypes between healthy human individuals. Repertoires were generated with immunoSEQ multiplex PCR, while TCRdb's copy carries only in-frame clones and drops some. Of about 2.2 million clones in the sample, 85% to 95% are singletons; the top ten hold about 1.6%. The naive CD8 fraction comprised CD45RO-negative cells positively selected for CCR7 and excluded terminally differentiated effector memory CD45RA+ cells. The material sequenced was naive CD8+ T cells from PBMCs. Receptors originate from a man aged 18 to 35 in good health. Some clones in this sample may be carry-over from other donors' samples.

The chain combines TRBV28 with TRBJ2-1, with 8 bases lining up with TRBD2. The CDR3 spans 13 residues. Unmatched junction bases numbered 4, after V lost 7 bases and J lost 5 bases. Germline CDR1 reads MDHEN; CDR2 reads SYDVKM. This CDR3 reads CASTGGRHNEQFF. CDR3 DNA: TGTGCCAGCACGGGGGGGCGACACAATGAGCAGTTCTTC.

The rearrangement uses TRBV19 and TRBJ1-5; D is possibly TRBD1 (5 bases). Germline values: CDR1 LNHDA, CDR2 SQIVND (reference sequence). The CDR3 runs to 16 residues. The V end lost 8 bases, the J end lost 0 bases, and 17 bases lay between the germline ends. DNA of the CDR3: TGTGCCAGTCTTGGCCAGGGAACTTATAGCAATCAGCCCCAGCATTTT. Encoded protein: CASLGQGTYSNQPQHF.

This chain connects TRBV7-2 to TRBJ1-1; D is uncertain. Looked up from germline, CDR1 is SGHTA and CDR2 is FQGNSA. The CDR3 contains 14 residues. The germline V and J ends were trimmed by 3 bases and 3 bases, with 11 bases remaining between them. The CDR3 bases are TGTGCCAGCAGCTTTTCCCCCCGGGACACTGAAGCTTTCTTT. It codes for CASSFSPRDTEAFF.

A word on this clone: An end of the junction does not agree with germline; a read error may underlie this. CDR3 coding DNA: TGTGCCAGCAGCGAAGGACCTTGGGACAGCGGAGGCTACACCTTC. Its protein product is CASSEGPWDSGGYTF. The rearrangement uses TRBV6-1 and TRBJ1-2; 7 bases align to TRBD1. This CDR3 is 15 amino acids long. Germline-derived CDR1 and CDR2 are MNHNS and SASEGT.

This sequence joins TRBV27 and TRBJ2-5; D is ambiguous. Germline CDR1 reads MNHEY; CDR2 reads SMNVEV (reference sequence). Trimming took 5 bases from V and 5 from J, leaving 12 bases between them. The CDR3 extends over 13 amino acids. This chain's CDR3 is CASSILRAETQYF. The CDR3, as DNA: TGTGCCAGCAGTATCCTAAGGGCGGAGACCCAGTACTTC.

About this clone itself: A read error may explain this, as a much larger clone is one base away. The chain combines TRBV13 with TRBJ1-1; D unresolved. V lost 4 bases to trimming and J lost 1 base, with 4 bases between them. Germline V gene data show CDR1 as PRHDT and CDR2 as FYEKMQ (reference sequence). The CDR3 consists of 12 residues. CDR3 DNA sequence: TGTGCCAGCAGCTCGAGGAACACTGAAGCTTTCTTT. This translates into CASSSRNTEAFF.

The chain uses TRBV30 and TRBJ1-3, with a tentative D call TRBD1 (5 bases). The CDR3 spans 18 residues. Trimming cost V 4 bases and J 2 bases, with 24 bases left between them. Germline V gene sequence: CDR1 GTSNPN, CDR2 SVGIG (reference sequence). CDR3 bases: TGTGCCTGGAAGTTGAGGGTGGCTGTGGGACCGGCTGGAAACACCATATATTTT. Translation gives CAWKLRVAVGPAGNTIYF. Based on the CDR3 plus reference TRBV30 and TRBJ1-3, the full variable domain is SQTIHQWPATLVQPVGSPLSLECTVEGTSNPNLYWYRQAAGRGLQLLFYSVGIGQISSEVPQNLSASRPQDRQFILSSKKLLLSDSGFYLCAWKLRVAVGPAGNTIYFGEGSWLTVV.

The J gene is TRBJ1-2, the V gene TRBV19; the D is unclear. There are 13 residues in the CDR3. In germline, CDR1 is LNHDA, CDR2 SQIVND (reference sequence). V lost 5 bases and J lost 4, with 11 bases in between. The CDR3 coding sequence is TGTGCCAGTAGTCTCCAAGTGGGCTATGGCTACACCTTC. Translation: CASSLQVGYGYTF.

The rearrangement links TRBV7-9 to TRBJ2-1; 12 nucleotides match TRBD2. With V trimmed by 1 base and J by 8 bases, 15 bases remained unmatched. Per germline, CDR1 SEHNR and CDR2 FQNEAQ (reference sequence). This CDR3 is built from 19 residues. The chain's CDR3 is CASSLGLAGVGGLTHEQFF. The CDR3 coding sequence is TGTGCCAGCAGCTTAGGACTAGCGGGAGTCGGGGGATTGACGCATGAGCAGTTCTTC.

The V and J genes are TRBV14 and TRBJ1-1; TRBD1 agrees at 7 bases. The CDR3 is 13 amino acids. J lost 6 bases, V lost 5 bases, and 6 bases had no gene match. Germline V gene sequence: CDR1 SGHDN, CDR2 FVKESK. CDR3 nucleotides: TGTGCCAGCAGCTGGACAGGTTGGGCTGAAGCTTTCTTT. Amino acid sequence: CASSWTGWAEAFF.

This clone was picked up a small number of times. The sample carries other DNA sequences with the same CDR3. This chain uses TRBV4-3 with TRBJ1-4; D is possibly TRBD1 (5 bases). Germline V CDR1 and CDR2: LGHNA, YSLEER. Trimming took off 0 bases at V and 0 bases at J, with 5 bases between the two ends. The length of the CDR3 is 15 residues. In nucleotides, the CDR3 is TGCGCCAGCAGCCAAGACAGGGCAACTAATGAAAAACTGTTTTTT. This gives the protein CASSQDRATNEKLFF.

The chain recombines TRBV9 with TRBJ2-7; D might be TRBD1 (5 bases). Trimming stripped 4 bases from V and 4 bases from J, with 18 bases between. The CDR3 is 15 residues long. CDR1 is SGDLS, CDR2 YYNGEE, per germline. The DNA of the CDR3 is TGTGCCAGCAGCCCCAGAGGTACAGGCTTATACGAGCAGTACTTC. Translation: CASSPRGTGLYEQYF.

This clone showed up just a few times. The chain couples TRBV4-1 to TRBJ2-7; a possible D gene is TRBD1 (5 bases). This CDR3 has 14 amino acids. The V end lost 0 bases, the J end lost 4 bases, and 10 bases lay between the germline ends. The germline V gene has CDR1 MGHRA and CDR2 YSYEKL. The CDR3 is CASSQDGPGYEQYF. The DNA for the CDR3 is TGCGCCAGCAGCCAAGACGGTCCAGGGTACGAGCAGTACTTC.

This clone was recorded only once. The chain joins TRBV9 to TRBJ2-4; D is possibly TRBD1 or TRBD2 (5 bases each). Germline CDR1 SGDLS, CDR2 YYNGEE. This CDR3 is built from 15 residues. With 3 bases removed from V and 0 bases from J, the gap between germline ends came to 10 bases. CDR3 sequence (DNA): TGTGCCAGCAGCGAGGAAGGGACAGCCAAAAACATTCAGTACTTC. Its translation: CASSEEGTAKNIQYF.